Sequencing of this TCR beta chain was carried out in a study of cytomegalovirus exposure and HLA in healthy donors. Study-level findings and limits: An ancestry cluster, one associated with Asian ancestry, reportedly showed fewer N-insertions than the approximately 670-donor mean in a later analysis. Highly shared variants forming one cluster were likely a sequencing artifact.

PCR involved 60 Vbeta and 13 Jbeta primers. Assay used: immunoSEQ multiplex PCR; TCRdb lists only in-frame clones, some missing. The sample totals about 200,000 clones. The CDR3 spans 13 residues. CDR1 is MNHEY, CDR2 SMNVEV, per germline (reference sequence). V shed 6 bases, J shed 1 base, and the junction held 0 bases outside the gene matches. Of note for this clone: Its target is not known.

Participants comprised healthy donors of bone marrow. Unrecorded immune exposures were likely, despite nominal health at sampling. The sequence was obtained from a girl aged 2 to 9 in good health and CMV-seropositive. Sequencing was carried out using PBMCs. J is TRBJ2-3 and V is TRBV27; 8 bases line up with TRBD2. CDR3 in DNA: TGTGCCAGCAGCGGGGGGGGCACAGATACGCAGTATTTT. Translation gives CASSGGGTDTQYF.